Below are 19 T cell receptor beta chains sequenced from a single sample in a study of T-cell memory formation after mild COVID-19. TCRdb recomputed calls from the 5' RACE reads with MiXCR, one row per CDR3 protein. This sample has fewer than 350,000 distinct CDR3 sequences, with roughly 15% found just once. The sample was PBMCs or a T cell subset sorted from them (not recorded which). The receptors were sampled from a young man who had mild COVID-19 (a few samples of this study predate the infection). Cell type and time point are not known.

The V and J genes are TRBV5-1 and TRBJ1-2; D gene unclear. Germline V gene data show CDR1 as SGHRS and CDR2 as YFSETQ. V lost 1 base and J lost 7, with 11 bases in between. There are 13 residues in the CDR3. The CDR3 region has the DNA TGCGCCAGCAGCTTGAGAATCCTCGGTGGCTACACCTTC. Protein product: CASSLRILGGYTF.

In this sample, this clonotype turned up a few times. The rearrangement joins TRBV24-1 to TRBJ2-3; TRBD2 might be the D (6 bases). This CDR3 region has 12 residues. Trimming took 9 bases from V and 8 from J, leaving 14 bases between them. The germline CDR1 and CDR2 sequences are KGHDR and SFDVKD. In DNA form, the CDR3 reads TGTGCCACCTCTTCTGGAGGGAGTACGCAGTATTTT. Amino acid sequence: CATSSGGSTQYF.

There are many counts of this clonotype. This chain connects TRBV4-1 to TRBJ2-1; D ambiguous. The CDR3 length is 11 residues. Germline values: CDR1 MGHRA, CDR2 YSYEKL. V was shortened by 3 bases and J by 5 bases, with 2 bases between the two germline ends. CDR3 region: CASSQDNEQFF. The CDR3 DNA is TGCGCCAGCAGCCAGGACAATGAGCAGTTCTTC.

There are many counts of this clonotype. V and J are TRBV6-5 and TRBJ1-3; D remains unclear. In germline, CDR1 is MNHEY, CDR2 SVGAGI. The CDR3 is made up of 13 amino acids. V was trimmed by 5 bases and J by 3 bases, leaving 8 bases between them. The CDR3 sequence is CASSTSGGNTIYF. CDR3 DNA: TGTGCCAGCAGTACATCGGGTGGAAACACCATATATTTT.

This clonotype was picked up a small number of times. J is TRBJ1-2 and V is TRBV18; TRBD1 matches 8 bases. Germline trimming cut 6 bases from V and 6 bases from J; bases unmatched to any gene: 9. There are 14 residues in the CDR3. Germline V gives CDR1 KGHSH, CDR2 LQKENI. The CDR3 sequence is CASSQGQEVDGYTF. DNA for the CDR3: TGTGCCAGCTCCCAGGGACAGGAAGTTGATGGCTACACCTTC.

The rearrangement links TRBV6-2 or TRBV6-3 to TRBJ1-2, with no clear D. Trimming stripped 1 base from V and 5 bases from J, with 2 bases between. CDR1 is MNHEY, CDR2 SVGEGT, per germline. The CDR3 totals 11 residues. DNA of the CDR3: TGTGCCAGCAGTTACTGGTATGGCTACACCTTC. Protein product: CASSYWYGYTF.

In this sample, this clonotype turned up a few times. The genes are TRBV15 and TRBJ2-5; 9 bases line up with TRBD1. CDR1 and CDR2 from the germline V gene are LNHNV and YYDKDF (reference sequence). CDR3 length equals 14 residues. After removal of 5 bases from V and 4 bases from J, the junction contained 5 bases not matched to a gene. The DNA for the CDR3 is TGTGCCACCAGCTCAGACAGGGGGACAGAGACCCAGTACTTC. It yields the protein CATSSDRGTETQYF. The variable domain in full, with the rest retrieved from reference TRBV15 and TRBJ2-5, is DAMVIQNPRYQVTQFGKPVTLSCSQTLNHNVMYWYQQKSSQAPKLLFHYYDKDFNNEADTPDNFQSRRPNTSFCFLDIRSPGLGDTAMYLCATSSDRGTETQYFGPGTRLLVL.

This clonotype has just a few counts. The rearrangement uses TRBV6-2 or TRBV6-3 and TRBJ2-1, with D possibly being TRBD1 (6 bases). With 9 bases removed from V and 8 bases from J, the gap between germline ends came to 14 bases. This CDR3 spans 12 amino acids. Germline CDR1 reads MNHEY; CDR2 reads SVGEGT. DNA of the CDR3: TGTGCCAGTAGAACCACAGGGTATGAGCAGTTCTTC. Translated: CASRTTGYEQFF.

This sequence joins TRBV20-1 and TRBJ1-1, with unresolved D. Looked up from germline, CDR1 is DFQATT and CDR2 is SNEGSKA (reference sequence). Trimming stripped 3 bases from V and 10 bases from J, with 12 bases between. CDR3 length: 11 residues. The CDR3 region has the DNA TGCAGTGCTAGTGGCCCACCGGGAGCTTTCTTT. Protein sequence: CSASGPPGAFF.

The chain is built from TRBV4-2 and TRBJ1-6, with D perhaps TRBD1 (6 bases). This CDR3 is 18 amino acids long. Germline lookup yields CDR1 LGHNA and CDR2 YNFKEQ. V was trimmed by 4 bases and J by 0 bases, leaving 16 bases between them. CDR3 nucleotides: TGTGCCAGCAGCCCAATCCGACAGGAGAGCTCCTATAATTCACCCCTCCACTTT. Translating it yields CASSPIRQESSYNSPLHF.

The chain is built from TRBV4-1 and TRBJ2-4; 7 bases line up with TRBD1. V lost 3 bases to trimming and J lost 5 bases; unmatched junction nucleotides: 7. Per germline, CDR1 MGHRA and CDR2 YSYEKL. This CDR3 comprises 15 residues. CDR3 bases: TGCGCCAGCAGCCAGACAGGGTTTGGGGAAAACATTCAGTACTTC. The encoded protein is CASSQTGFGENIQYF.

This chain connects TRBV15 to TRBJ2-2, with D possibly TRBD2 on 6 matching bases. V lost 1 base and J lost 5, with 17 bases in between. The CDR3 extends over 17 amino acids. The germline CDR1 and CDR2 sequences are LNHNV and YYDKDF (reference sequence). This CDR3 reads CATSRGPTSPVTGELFF. The DNA of the CDR3 is TGTGCCACCAGCAGAGGACCGACTAGTCCTGTAACCGGGGAGCTGTTTTTT. The full variable domain, with the rest looked up from reference TRBV15 and TRBJ2-2, is DAMVIQNPRYQVTQFGKPVTLSCSQTLNHNVMYWYQQKSSQAPKLLFHYYDKDFNNEADTPDNFQSRRPNTSFCFLDIRSPGLGDTAMYLCATSRGPTSPVTGELFFGEGSRLTVL.

This clonotype was found a few times. The chain has TRBV5-1 and TRBJ2-3; possible D gene TRBD2, 5 bases. From germline, CDR1 is SGHRS and CDR2 YFSETQ. This CDR3 comprises 15 residues. The V end lost 0 bases, the J end lost 6 bases, and 14 bases lay between the germline ends. Written as DNA, the CDR3 is TGCGCCAGCAGCTTGGAAGACGGGGTCGGGGATACGCAGTATTTT. Its protein product is CASSLEDGVGDTQYF.

The chain is built from TRBV10-2 and TRBJ1-5; the D is unclear. The CDR3 loop spans 16 amino acids. Trimming took 2 bases from V and 0 from J, leaving 11 bases between them. Germline values: CDR1 WSHSY, CDR2 SAAADI. CDR3 DNA: TGCGCCAGCAGTGAGAATCCAGGAAATAGCAATCAGCCCCAGCATTTT. This sequence encodes CASSENPGNSNQPQHF.

This sequence joins TRBV12-3 or TRBV12-4 and TRBJ2-7; D is possibly TRBD1 (5 bases). Trimming removed 5 bases at V and 2 bases at J, with 10 bases between. The CDR3 is 13 amino acids. CDR3 in DNA: TGTGCCAGCAGTAGAGGCAGGGCCTACGAGCAGTACGTC. Translation: CASSRGRAYEQYV.

This clonotype was counted between two and nine times. This chain joins TRBV10-3 and TRBJ2-5, with TRBD2 as a possible D gene (5 bases). From germline, CDR1 is ENHRY and CDR2 SYGVKD. The CDR3 has 13 residues. Deletions cut 6 bases from V and 2 bases from J, with 10 bases between. DNA for the CDR3: TGTGCCATCAGCCTAGCCTCTCAAGAGACCCAGTACTTC. As protein: CAISLASQETQYF.

There are a few counts of this clonotype. The gene calls are TRBV12-5 and TRBJ1-1, with a weak D call TRBD1 (6 bases). The V and J ends lost 1 base and 4 bases respectively, with 16 bases between them. CDR1 LGHNT and CDR2 FRNRAP come from the germline V gene. The CDR3 extends over 16 amino acids. The CDR3 spells CASGLADPGEATEAFF. The CDR3 nucleotides read TGTGCTAGTGGTTTGGCGGACCCAGGGGAAGCCACTGAAGCTTTCTTT.

The chain couples TRBV7-8 to TRBJ2-2, with 8 bases matching TRBD1. There are 15 residues in the CDR3. The V gene's germline CDR1 is SGHVS and CDR2 FQNEAQ. After removal of 2 bases from V and 8 bases from J, the junction contained 7 bases not matched to a gene. CDR3 residues: CASSLSRGPSGELFF. The CDR3 nucleotides are TGTGCCAGCAGCTTATCCAGGGGGCCGTCTGGGGAGCTGTTTTTT.

This clonotype appeared a few times. The chain uses TRBV6-5 and TRBJ2-2, with D possibly being TRBD1 or TRBD2 (5 bases each). This CDR3 is built from 14 residues. Per the germline V gene, CDR1 is MNHEY and CDR2 is SVGAGI. Trimming left V 2 bases short and J 4 bases short, with 8 bases between. In DNA form, the CDR3 reads TGTGCCAGCAGTTACGGGGGTCTCACCGGGGAGCTGTTTTTT. Protein sequence: CASSYGGLTGELFF.